This TCR beta chain came from a study of T cell repertoires in cytomegalovirus infection. The wider study: The public TCR beta signatures pointed to both CMV infection and matching HLA type.

Findings and limits, study-wide: Dominating the ex vivo response were TCR beta clonotypes that were CMV-specific and HLA-C-restricted. The study identified carriers of CMV plus the relevant HLA from cumulative public TCR beta family frequency.

This clonotype has ten or more counts. Its antigen is not identified. Each CDR3 protein gets one entry after TCRdb re-called the reads with MiXCR. There are hundreds of thousands of distinct CDR3 sequences in the sample; 15% to 20% occur only once, and around 11% lies in the top ten. Per germline, CDR1 SGHTA and CDR2 FQGNSA. This CDR3 spans 16 amino acids. J was trimmed by 2 bases and V by 5 bases; bases with no gene match: 4. The specimen sequenced was PBMCs. The chain links TRBV7-2 to TRBJ2-3; 13 nucleotides line up with TRBD2. The TCR was taken from a human donor in good health (CMV status not recorded). Some clones in this sample may be carry-over from other donors' samples. The CDR3 bases are TGTGCCAGCAGCCGAGGGACTAGCGGGACCACAGATACGCAGTATTTT. Its translation is CASSRGTSGTTDTQYF. Full variable domain (missing parts from reference TRBV7-2 and TRBJ2-3): GAGVSQSPSNKVTEKGKDVELRCDPISGHTALYWYRQSLGQGLEFLIYFQGNSAPDKSGLPSDRFSAERTGGSVSTLTIQRTQQEDSAVYLCASSRGTSGTTDTQYFGPGTRLTVL.